One sample yielded the 5 T cell receptor beta chains listed below, sequenced in a study of T-cell memory formation after mild COVID-19. TCRdb itself ran the 5' RACE reads through MiXCR, one entry per CDR3 protein. This table holds about 110,000 distinct CDR3 sequences, under 15% found once. The sample was PBMCs or a T cell subset sorted from them (not recorded which). These receptors were collected from a man aged 18 to 29 who had mild COVID-19 (a few samples of this study predate the infection). Cell type and time point are not known.

The sample holds one count of this clonotype. The V gene is TRBV4-1, the J gene TRBJ2-3, with D uncertain. The V gene's germline CDR1 is MGHRA and CDR2 YSYEKL. V lost 0 bases and J 2 bases, leaving 12 bases between the germline ends. This CDR3 has 16 residues. CDR3 DNA: TGCGCCAGCAGCCAAGATCTAGGGTCCCCCACAGATACGCAGTATTTT. This sequence encodes CASSQDLGSPTDTQYF.

V usage is TRBV4-3 and J usage is TRBJ2-5, with TRBD2 identical over 11 bases. The trim removed 0 bases at V and 5 bases at J, leaving 5 bases unmatched. This CDR3 spans 16 amino acids. Germline V gives CDR1 LGHNA, CDR2 YSLEER. Here the CDR3 DNA reads TGCGCCAGCAGCCAAGATAGCGGGGGGGCCGGCGAGACCCAGTACTTC. Residues: CASSQDSGGAGETQYF.

The chain has TRBV6-2 or TRBV6-3 and TRBJ1-2; D is perhaps TRBD1 (6 bases). CDR1 is MNHEY, CDR2 SVGEGT, per germline. This CDR3 is 15 amino acids long. V dropped 5 bases and J dropped 8 bases, with 21 bases sitting between them. CDR3 protein: CASSEAGRPQGGYTF. As DNA, the CDR3 is TGTGCCAGCAGTGAAGCGGGCCGCCCCCAGGGGGGCTACACCTTC.

This clonotype has at least ten counts. This chain connects TRBV29-1 to TRBJ2-3; 8 nucleotides match TRBD1. CDR1 is SQVTM, CDR2 ANQGSEA, per germline. Trimming took 6 bases from V and 3 from J; bases not matched to a gene: 17. CDR3 length: 17 amino acids. In nucleotides, the CDR3 is TGCAGCGTCGTAAGCAGGGAAGGGACAGGCAGGACAGATACGCAGTATTTT. Translation gives CSVVSREGTGRTDTQYF.

This clonotype was detected a few times. CDR3 DNA sequence: TGTGCCAGCAGTCCCTGGGGACGAGGGTCCTACGAGCAGTACGTC. It encodes CASSPWGRGSYEQYV. The V and J genes are TRBV27 and TRBJ2-7; D tentatively reads TRBD1 or TRBD2 (5 bases each). Trimming pared 5 bases from V and 1 base from J, leaving 15 bases between. CDR1 is MNHEY and CDR2 is SMNVEV in the germline V gene (reference sequence). This CDR3 is built from 15 residues.